The 2 T cell receptor beta chains presented below share a single source sample, sequenced in a study of shared clonotypes between healthy human individuals. Some clones are missing from TCRdb's copy, which holds only in-frame ones; the method was immunoSEQ multiplex PCR. The sample has roughly 2 million clones; roughly 95% are singletons. Sequencing was performed on naive CD4+ T cells sorted from blood. Subset defined: CD45RA+ positively selected. The receptors were sampled from a man between 18 and 29 years old in good health.

The CDR3 DNA reads TGTGCCAGCAGCTTGGAGTCGGGACAGGGCTCTGGAAACACCATATATTTT. The encoded protein is CASSLESGQGSGNTIYF. The rearrangement joins TRBV5-4 to TRBJ1-3, with 9 bases fitting TRBD1. In germline, CDR1 is SGHNT, CDR2 YYREEE (reference sequence). Germline trimming cut 0 bases from V and 0 bases from J; bases unmatched to any gene: 4. The CDR3 is 17 amino acids.

The CDR3 loop reads CAWNSDPYSTDTQYF. The CDR3 nucleotides read TGTGCCTGGAATAGTGACCCTTATAGCACAGATACGCAGTATTTT. The chain is built from TRBV30 and TRBJ2-3; D uncertain. The CDR3 sequence is 15 residues long. Germline assignment: CDR1 GTSNPN and CDR2 SVGIG (reference sequence). Trimming shortened V by 4 bases and J by 0 bases, and 14 bases separated the two germline ends.